This T cell receptor beta chain was profiled in a study of blood T cell repertoires in COVID-19. Across the whole study: T cells, B-cell-depleted T cells, or PBMCs provided the cDNA or gDNA that served as material.

The ends lost 5 bases at V and 7 bases at J; junction bases unmatched: 11. This CDR3 has 14 residues. CDR1 and CDR2 from the germline V gene are LGHNA and YSLEER. Per the original methods: How many nucleated cells were present was estimated from reference gene primer amplification. Produced via immunoSEQ multiplex PCR; TCRdb's table is partial and in-frame only. The V and J calls and the clone size are those of that table, but D and trimming were determined from the DNA. This table has 40,000 to 60,000 clones, around 85% appearing once. The sequence came from a woman aged 55-69 years with acute or convalescent COVID-19. The sample comprised peripheral blood. The rearrangement links TRBV4-3 to TRBJ2-7; TRBD2 matches 7 bases. The CDR3 region has the DNA TGCGCCAGCAGCTCAAGGCGGGGGAACTCTGAGCAGTACTTC. It codes for CASSSRRGNSEQYF.